This is a list of T cell receptor beta chains from one sample in a study of cytomegalovirus exposure and HLA in healthy donors. Only in-frame clones appear in the TCRdb table, and some are missing; sequencing was by immunoSEQ multiplex PCR. The sample has around 120,000 clones, 75% to 85% seen once. Sequencing was done on a sample of PBMCs. The receptors shown here come from a female donor in good health and CMV-seropositive. The CDR3 runs from the conserved cysteine through the conserved F or W. D genes are given only for firm matches. Not every row has a clone size; where given, it reads once, few, many or a size class.

clone_size j_call d_call v_call cdr3_nt cdr3_aa
- TRBJ1-1 - TRBV7-9 TGTGCCAGCAGCCAGGGTTTTGACACTGAAGCTTTCTTT CASSQGFDTEAFF
- TRBJ1-2 - TRBV7-2 TGTGCCAGCAGCCTAGGGGGACTCCAGCACTATGGCTACACCTTC CASSLGGLQHYGYTF
- TRBJ2-7 - TRBV18 TGTGCCAGCTCACCGGCAGGGTACGAGCAGTACTTC CASSPAGYEQYF
- TRBJ1-4 - TRBV20-1 TGCAGTGCTAGTAGGCCGGGACACCTCCTTTTT CSASRPGHLLF
- TRBJ2-5 - TRBV7-2 TGTGCCAGCAGCCGTTCCGGGCAAGAGACCCAGTACTTC CASSRSGQETQYF
- TRBJ2-3 TRBD2 TRBV28 TGTGCCAGCAATCCAGCGGGGTACACAGATACGCAGTATTTT CASNPAGYTDTQYF
- TRBJ2-3 - TRBV5-1 TGCGCCAGCAGCTTGCCGGGGGTAACAGATACGCAGTATTTT CASSLPGVTDTQYF
- TRBJ2-5 - TRBV28 TGTGCCAGCAGTTTTCCCCTCTCCACTTCTACTCGAGAGACCCAGTACTTC CASSFPLSTSTRETQYF
- TRBJ1-2 - TRBV2 TGTGCCAGCAGTGACGTGCGTGGCTACACCTTC CASSDVRGYTF
- TRBJ2-5 TRBD2 TRBV5-1 TGCGCCAGCAGCTTCGGGACTAGCGGGTACCAAGAGACCCAGTACTTC CASSFGTSGYQETQYF
- TRBJ1-4 - TRBV28 TGTGCCAGCAGTTTTGAGGTTCTGTCAGGGGATGAAAAACTGTTTTTT CASSFEVLSGDEKLFF
- TRBJ1-1 - TRBV11-2 TGTGCCAGCAGCTTTTGGCAGGGCGGTGAAGCTTTCTTT CASSFWQGGEAFF
once TRBJ1-1 TRBD1 TRBV5-1 TGCGCCAGCAGCTTGGGACAGGGCGCTGAAGCTTTCTTT CASSLGQGAEAFF
- TRBJ2-7 - TRBV2 TGTGCCAGCAGTGGGCCGAGGGCAGTAAACTACGAGCAGTACTTC CASSGPRAVNYEQYF
- TRBJ1-1 TRBD1 TRBV4-1 TGCGCCAGCAGCCTTCAGGACAGGGCCTCCGCTGAAGCTTTCTTT CASSLQDRASAEAFF
- TRBJ2-3 TRBD1 TRBV6-5 TGTGCCAGCAGTCCCGGGGACAGCAGCACAGATACGCAGTATTTT CASSPGDSSTDTQYF
- TRBJ2-7 TRBD1 TRBV29-1 TGCAGCGTTTCTAGGACAGGATTCTACGAGCAGTACTTC CSVSRTGFYEQYF
- TRBJ1-1 TRBD1 TRBV29-1 TGCAGCGTTGAGGGGCAGGGGGGAACTGAAGCTTTCTTT CSVEGQGGTEAFF
once TRBJ2-7 TRBD1 TRBV2 TGTGCCAATAGGGCCGTAGGGGGCGGATACGAGCAGTACTTC CANRAVGGGYEQYF
few TRBJ1-3 - TRBV30 TGTGCCTGGAGCAGTCTCTCTGGAAACACCATATATTTT CAWSSLSGNTIYF
- TRBJ1-2 - TRBV4-2 TGTGCCAGCAGCCAAGGGGCAGGACAGATCTATGGCTACACCTTC CASSQGAGQIYGYTF
once TRBJ2-2 - TRBV7-2 TGTGCCAGCAGCTTGTTAGGGGGTCCCGGGGAGCTGTTTTTT CASSLLGGPGELFF
- TRBJ2-3 - TRBV11-1 TGTGCCAGCAGCCCACGGGGGGCAAGCACAGATACGCAGTATTTT CASSPRGASTDTQYF
- TRBJ1-1 TRBD1 TRBV6-5 TGTGCCGGCCGACAGGGGCCCAACACTGAAGCTTTCTTT CAGRQGPNTEAFF
- TRBJ2-7 TRBD2 TRBV13 TGTGCCAGCAGCACCGGGACTAGCGGAAACGAGCAGTACTTC CASSTGTSGNEQYF
- TRBJ2-1 TRBD2 TRBV9 TGTGCCAGCCACTCAGTAGCGGGGGCCATATACAATGAGCAGTTCTTC CASHSVAGAIYNEQFF
- TRBJ2-7 TRBD2 TRBV4-1 TGCGCCAGCAGCCAAGTTCAGACTAGCGGGGGGGTCGAGCAGTACTTC CASSQVQTSGGVEQYF